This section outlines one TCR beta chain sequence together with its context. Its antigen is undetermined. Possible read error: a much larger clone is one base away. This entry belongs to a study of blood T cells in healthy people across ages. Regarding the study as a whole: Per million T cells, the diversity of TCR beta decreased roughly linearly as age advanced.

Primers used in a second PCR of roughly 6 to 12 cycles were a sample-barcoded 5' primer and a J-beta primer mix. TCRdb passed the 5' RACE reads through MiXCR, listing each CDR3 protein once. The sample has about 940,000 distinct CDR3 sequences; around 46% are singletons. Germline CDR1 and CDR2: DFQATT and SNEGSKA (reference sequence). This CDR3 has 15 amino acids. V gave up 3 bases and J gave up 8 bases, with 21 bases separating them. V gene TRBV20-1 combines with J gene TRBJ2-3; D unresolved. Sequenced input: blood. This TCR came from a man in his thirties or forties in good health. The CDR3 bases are TGCAGTGCTAGCAAAGAAGGCGTGGTCCCAGGTACGCAGTATTTT. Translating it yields CSASKEGVVPGTQYF.